The next 5 T cell receptor beta chains were all read from a single sample in a study of human CD4 T cells and Enterobacteriaceae. The repertoire was sequenced with immunoSEQ multiplex PCR; TCRdb's copy has only in-frame clones and lacks some. The sample holds over a thousand clones; about 54% are singletons and the top ten take around a third. CFSE-low CD25+ ICOS+ proliferating activated T cells were FACS-sorted after about 6-7 days. Sorted memory CD4+ T cells were CFSE-labeled and cultured 2:1 with irradiated antigen-pulsed autologous monocytes. The memory gate held CD4+ cells that were not CD45RA+CCR7+CD95- naive cells, over 95% pure. Sequencing input: bacteria-reactive CD4+ T cells grown in culture. Subset reported: CFSE-low proliferating memory CD4 T cells sorted after in vitro stimulation with a heat-inactivated bacterium or M. tuberculosis lysate. These receptor sequences come from a human donor in good health.

There are a few counts of this clone. CDR3 in DNA: TGTGCCAGCAGTCAGGTGGGTTACGAGCAGTACTTC. As protein: CASSQVGYEQYF. The chain recombines TRBV28 with TRBJ2-7; no firm D call. The V gene's germline CDR1 is MDHEN and CDR2 SYDVKM. Trimming removed 5 bases at V and 4 bases at J, with 9 bases between. The length of the CDR3 is 12 residues.

This clone has only a few counts. The chain employs TRBV5-4 and TRBJ1-5; D not certain. From germline, CDR1 is SGHNT and CDR2 YYREEE (reference sequence). The CDR3 length is 13 residues. V dropped 9 bases and J dropped 4 bases, with 14 bases sitting between them. The chain's CDR3 is CATMDGPNQPQHF. The DNA of the CDR3 is TGTGCCACCATGGACGGACCTAATCAGCCCCAGCATTTT.

This clone was detected a few times. The rearrangement uses TRBV2 and TRBJ2-5, with TRBD1 identical over 7 bases. The ends lost 4 bases at V and 1 base at J; junction bases unmatched: 12. Germline V gene data show CDR1 as SNHLY and CDR2 as FYNNEI. This CDR3 is built from 17 residues. The CDR3 region is CASSGIRQGVGQETQYF. Written as DNA, the CDR3 is TGTGCCAGCAGTGGTATCCGACAGGGCGTCGGCCAAGAGACCCAGTACTTC.

V and J are TRBV5-6 and TRBJ2-3, with TRBD2 identical over 7 bases. The CDR3 length is 15 residues. Germline V gene lookup returns CDR1 SGHDT and CDR2 YYEEEE. After removal of 5 bases from V and 4 bases from J, the junction contained 10 bases not matched to a gene. The CDR3 spells CASSLLSGSSDTQYF. The CDR3 DNA is TGTGCCAGCAGTTTACTTAGCGGGTCGTCAGATACGCAGTATTTT.

In DNA form, the CDR3 reads TGTGCCAGCAGCTTAGCAGGGTCGGGCGGCTACACCTTC. Protein product: CASSLAGSGGYTF. This chain connects TRBV7-2 to TRBJ1-2; D not resolved. Germline assignment: CDR1 SGHTA and CDR2 FQGNSA. The CDR3 loop spans 13 amino acids. Trimming cost V 0 bases and J 8 bases, with 10 bases left between them.